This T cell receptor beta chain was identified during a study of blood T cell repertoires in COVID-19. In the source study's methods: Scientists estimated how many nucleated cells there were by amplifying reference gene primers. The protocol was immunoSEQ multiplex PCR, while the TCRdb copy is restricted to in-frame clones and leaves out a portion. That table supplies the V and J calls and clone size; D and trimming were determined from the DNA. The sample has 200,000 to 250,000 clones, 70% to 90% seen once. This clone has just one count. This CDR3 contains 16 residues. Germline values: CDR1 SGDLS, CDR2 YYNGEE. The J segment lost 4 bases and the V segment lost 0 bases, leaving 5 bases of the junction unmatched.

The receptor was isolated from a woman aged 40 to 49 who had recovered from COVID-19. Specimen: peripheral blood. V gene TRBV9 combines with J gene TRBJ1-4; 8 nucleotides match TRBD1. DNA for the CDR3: TGTGCCAGCAGCGTAGGGTCAGGGGGCATTAATGAAAAACTGTTTTTT. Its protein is CASSVGSGGINEKLFF. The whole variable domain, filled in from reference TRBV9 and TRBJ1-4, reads DSGVTQTPKHLITATGQRVTLRCSPRSGDLSVYWYQQSLDQGLQFLIQYYNGEERAKGNILERFSAQQFPDLHSELNLSSLELGDSALYFCASSVGSGGINEKLFFGSGTQLSVL.